These T cell receptor beta chains were read from a single sample in a study of T cell responses to AZD1222 COVID-19 vaccine. TCRdb keeps only in-frame clones here, not all; method: immunoSEQ multiplex PCR. The sample yields roughly 150,000 clones, about 90% seen once. The source material was peripheral blood, sampled 28 days after the second AZD1222 dose. The receptor source for this set is an adult who received the AZD1222 COVID-19 vaccine. Both conserved end residues are part of each CDR3. A D gene is named only where the DNA matches it firmly. The size entry is marked missing in some rows and otherwise reads once, few, many or a size class.

clone_size	v_call	cdr3_length	d_call	j_call	cdr3_nt	cdr3_aa
.	TRBV5-6	16	.	TRBJ1-2	TGTGCCAGCAGCCTGGAAGAGGGGGGCGAGGGCTATGGCTACACCTTC	CASSLEEGGEGYGYTF
.	TRBV7-7	16	.	TRBJ2-1	TGTGCCAGCAGCTTAGTGGCTGGAGTTAACTACAATGAGCAGTTCTTC	CASSLVAGVNYNEQFF
.	TRBV28	15	.	TRBJ1-1	TGTGCCAGCAGTTTAGCAGGTCAAGGTGCCACTGAAGCTTTCTTT	CASSLAGQGATEAFF
.	TRBV3-1/TRBV3-2	16	.	TRBJ1-3	TGTGCCAGCAGCCAACCGGGCTCGATTTCTGGAAACACCATATATTTT	CASSQPGSISGNTIYF
.	TRBV19	13	.	TRBJ1-5	TGTGCCAGTAGTAGCCCCGGACTCCAGCCCCAGCATTTT	CASSSPGLQPQHF
.	TRBV28	13	.	TRBJ1-2	TGTGCCAGCAGTTTACGGGGCCCTCATGGCTACACCTTC	CASSLRGPHGYTF
few	TRBV19	16	TRBD1	TRBJ1-3	TGTGCCAGTAGTATCGGGTTGGACAGGACTGGAAACACCATATATTTT	CASSIGLDRTGNTIYF
.	TRBV27	16	.	TRBJ2-1	TGTGCCAGCAGTACCAATAGCGGAGTCTCCTACAATGAGCAGTTCTTC	CASSTNSGVSYNEQFF
.	TRBV5-1	16	.	TRBJ1-6	TGCGCCAGCAGCGTCCAGGAACCCTCCTATAATTCACCCCTCCACTTT	CASSVQEPSYNSPLHF
.	TRBV29-1	12	.	TRBJ2-1	TGCAGCGTTGGAGAGATAGAGGATGAGCAGTTCTTC	CSVGEIEDEQFF
once	TRBV7-9	13	.	TRBJ2-1	TGTGCCAGCAGCTTATCGGCTATCACTGAGCAGTTCTTC	CASSLSAITEQFF
.	TRBV27	16	TRBD2	TRBJ2-1	TGTGCCAGCAGGGCAACTAGCGGTCACTCCTACAATGAGCAGTTCTTC	CASRATSGHSYNEQFF
.	TRBV19	14	TRBD2	TRBJ2-7	TGTGCCAGTAGTCCTGCGGGGGGACTATACGAGCAGTACTTC	CASSPAGGLYEQYF
.	TRBV24-1	22	TRBD1	TRBJ1-6	TGTGCCACCAGTGAACTACGAACCCGGGACAGTGTAAACTGCTCCTATAATTCACCCCTCCACTTT	CATSELRTRDSVNCSYNSPLHF
.	TRBV2	16	TRBD1	TRBJ1-1	TGTGCCAGCAGTGGCCGACAGGGGACCGGGAACACTGAAGCTTTCTTT	CASSGRQGTGNTEAFF
.	TRBV7-6	16	.	TRBJ2-2	TGTGCCAGCAGCTTAGTAGTGCACGCAGGTTCCGGGGAGCTGTTTTTT	CASSLVVHAGSGELFF
.	TRBV3-1/TRBV3-2	15	.	TRBJ1-3	TGTGCCAGCAGCCCGTCCCGGTGCTCTGGAAACACCATATATTTT	CASSPSRCSGNTIYF
.	TRBV28	15	.	TRBJ1-1	TGTGCCAGCATAAGGGCGGGGGGACTGAACACTGAAGCTTTCTTT	CASIRAGGLNTEAFF
.	TRBV7-2	15	.	TRBJ2-7	TGTGCCAGCAGCTTCTTTGGCGGTAGCTCCTACGAGCAGTACTTC	CASSFFGGSSYEQYF
.	TRBV7-2	14	.	TRBJ2-7	TGTGCCAGCAGCCCAGGGGGGCAGTCCTACGAGCAGTACTTC	CASSPGGQSYEQYF
.	TRBV6-5	12	.	TRBJ2-7	TGTGCCAGCAGTTACTCGGGCGGGCCCCAGTACTTC	CASSYSGGPQYF
.	TRBV7-9	18	.	TRBJ2-6	TGTGCCAGCAGCTTAGAAGGTAACAGCCTCAATGGGGCCAACGTCCTGACTTTC	CASSLEGNSLNGANVLTF
.	TRBV19	15	TRBD2	TRBJ2-3	TGTGCCAGTAGAGCGGTGGTTGCGGGAGAAGATACGCAGTATTTT	CASRAVVAGEDTQYF
.	TRBV13	16	TRBD2	TRBJ2-1	TGTGCCAGCAGCTCCCCCAGCTCCTGGGGGGGGAATGAGCAGTTCTTC	CASSSPSSWGGNEQFF
.	TRBV6-1	14	.	TRBJ1-1	TGTGCCAGCAGTGAATCGGGGTGGGGCACTGAAGCTTTCTTT	CASSESGWGTEAFF
few	TRBV5-1	13	.	TRBJ2-3	TGCGCCAGCAGCTCAACGATAGCAGATACGCAGTATTTT	CASSSTIADTQYF
once	TRBV19	11	.	TRBJ2-2	TGTGCCAGTGGTTACACCGGGGAGCTGTTTTTT	CASGYTGELFF
.	TRBV7-2	15	.	TRBJ2-7	TGTGCCAGCAGCTTAGGGTCAGGGAGCTCCTACGAGCAGTACTTC	CASSLGSGSSYEQYF
few	TRBV5-1	15	.	TRBJ2-7	TGCGCCAGCAGCCCAAATGGGCAGGGCAATGACGAGCAGTACTTC	CASSPNGQGNDEQYF
.	TRBV5-1	15	TRBD2	TRBJ2-3	TGCGCCAGCAGCTTGACTAGCGGGGGCGCAGATACGCAGTATTTT	CASSLTSGGADTQYF
.	TRBV5-1	13	TRBD1	TRBJ1-2	TGCGCCAGCAGTCAGGGACAGCTCTATGGCTACACCTTC	CASSQGQLYGYTF
.	TRBV6-5	14	TRBD1	TRBJ1-5	TGTGCCAGCAGGCCAGGGGGCAGCAATCAGCCCCAGCATTTT	CASRPGGSNQPQHF
.	TRBV7-9	13	.	TRBJ1-2	TGTGCCAGCAGCTTAGAGGGGAACTATGGCTACACCTTC	CASSLEGNYGYTF
once	TRBV28	15	.	TRBJ1-5	TGTGCCAGCAGAACAGCTAGTTATAGCAATCAGCCCCAGCATTTT	CASRTASYSNQPQHF
.	TRBV19	14	TRBD1	TRBJ1-2	TGTGCCAGTAGTACCGGGACAGGGCGATATGGCTACACCTTC	CASSTGTGRYGYTF
once	TRBV5-1	15	.	TRBJ2-3	TGCGCCAGCAGCTTGGCGCTTTCAAGCGTCGATACGCAGTATTTT	CASSLALSSVDTQYF
.	TRBV29-1	14	.	TRBJ1-5	TGCAGCGCCTCCCTAGGGTCAGGCAATCAGCCCCAGCATTTT	CSASLGSGNQPQHF
.	TRBV28	12	.	TRBJ1-2	TGTGCTGGCGCAGGGAAAAGCTATGGCTACACCTTC	CAGAGKSYGYTF
.	TRBV12-3/TRBV12-4	11	.	TRBJ2-1	TGTGCCAGCGCCCGAGCTAATGAGCAGTTCTTC	CASARANEQFF
.	TRBV18	14	TRBD2	TRBJ2-7	TGTGCCAGCTCAATAACTAGCGGCCCCTACGAGCAGTACTTC	CASSITSGPYEQYF
.	TRBV7-2	15	TRBD2	TRBJ2-1	TGTGCCAGCAGCCCAACTAGCGATACGTACAATGAGCAGTTCTTC	CASSPTSDTYNEQFF
few	TRBV10-1	15	TRBD2	TRBJ2-7	TGCGCCAGCAGTGAGCTAGCGGGGGGGCCCGCGAAGCAGTACTTC	CASSELAGGPAKQYF
few	TRBV4-3	16	.	TRBJ1-3	TGCGCCAGCAGCCAAGATGGGGGGGTTACTGGAAACACCATATATTTT	CASSQDGGVTGNTIYF
.	TRBV7-8	15	TRBD1	TRBJ1-3	TGTGCCAGCAGCTCCCTGACAGGGTCTGGAAACACCATATATTTT	CASSSLTGSGNTIYF
.	TRBV7-9	13	.	TRBJ1-6	TGTGCCAGCAGCGGAACCGGGAATTCACCCCTCCACTTT	CASSGTGNSPLHF
.	TRBV18	18	.	TRBJ2-2	TGTGCCAGCTCACCTCTCCGCGGGGCTCTCTCCAACACCGGGGAGCTGTTTTTT	CASSPLRGALSNTGELFF
.	TRBV3-1/TRBV3-2	16	TRBD2	TRBJ2-1	TGTGCCAGCAGCCGACGCGGGGGTAGCTCCTACAATGAGCAGTTCTTC	CASSRRGGSSYNEQFF
.	TRBV18	13	.	TRBJ1-5	TGTGCCAGCTCACGAGGAAGGGAGCAGCCCCAGCATTTT	CASSRGREQPQHF
once	TRBV14	17	.	TRBJ1-1	TGTGCCAGCAGCCAAGATCGGGATGGGGATGGCTACACTGAAGCTTTCTTT	CASSQDRDGDGYTEAFF
once	TRBV7-3	13	.	TRBJ1-1	TGTGCCAGCAGCTTAGATAAGACCACCAGGGCTTTCTTT	CASSLDKTTRAFF
.	TRBV7-2	13	.	TRBJ2-3	TGTGCCAGCAGCGAGGACTGGTTCGGTACGCAGTATTTT	CASSEDWFGTQYF
.	TRBV7-8	13	.	TRBJ1-5	TGTGCCAGCAGCTTAACCATAAAACAGCCCCAGCATTTT	CASSLTIKQPQHF
.	TRBV9	15	TRBD2	TRBJ2-2	TGTGCCAGCAGCCCCCCGGGAGGGGACACCGGGGAGCTGTTTTTT	CASSPPGGDTGELFF
few	TRBV6-1	15	.	TRBJ2-7	TGTGCCAGCAGTGAGGAGTCGGGGGAGAACTACGAGCAGTACTTC	CASSEESGENYEQYF